This passage covers 10 T cell receptor beta chains from one sample sequenced in a study of blood T cell repertoires in COVID-19. The table came from immunoSEQ multiplex PCR; TCRdb's copy has only in-frame clones and leaves some out. The data contain approximately 180,000 clones, 80% to 90% of them singletons. Sequenced input: peripheral blood. Receptor source: a human donor with active or convalescent COVID-19. The donor label of this sample is uncertain.

The genes are TRBV19 and TRBJ2-1, with TRBD2 matching over 9 bases. Germline CDR1 and CDR2: LNHDA and SQIVND (reference sequence). The CDR3 totals 15 residues. V was clipped by 7 bases and J by 4 bases; unmatched bases: 8. The CDR3, as DNA: TGTGCCAGTACCCCTCTGCTAGCGGGGTACAATGAGCAGTTCTTC. Protein: CASTPLLAGYNEQFF.

The gene calls are TRBV7-3 and TRBJ2-7; tentative D call: TRBD2 (6 bases). The germline CDR1 and CDR2 sequences are SGHTA and FQGTGA. The CDR3 loop spans 14 amino acids. With 2 bases removed from V and 3 bases from J, the gap between germline ends came to 11 bases. The CDR3 DNA sequence: TGTGCCAGCAGCTTAGGAGGAGGGAACTACGAGCAGTACTTC. Its translation is CASSLGGGNYEQYF.

The chain recombines TRBV19 with TRBJ1-2; perhaps TRBD1 as D (5 bases). The CDR3 contains 15 residues. Germline V gene data show CDR1 as LNHDA and CDR2 as SQIVND (reference sequence). Trimming pared 4 bases from V and 7 bases from J, leaving 19 bases between. CDR3 in DNA: TGTGCCAGTAGTAGGCTCCTGGCAGGGCAGGTTGGCTACACCTTC. It codes for CASSRLLAGQVGYTF.

The CDR3 spells CASSFRSSSYEQYF. The CDR3 nucleotides are TGTGCCAGCAGCTTTAGATCTTCCTCCTACGAGCAGTACTTC. The chain combines TRBV7-2 with TRBJ2-7; D not certain. Germline V CDR1 and CDR2: SGHTA, FQGNSA. V lost 3 bases and J 0 bases, leaving 9 bases between the germline ends. This CDR3 has 14 residues.

This sequence joins TRBV28 and TRBJ2-3; no definite D call. V lost 7 bases, J lost 0 bases, and 11 bases lay in between. CDR1 is MDHEN, CDR2 SYDVKM, per germline. CDR3 size: 14 residues. The CDR3, as DNA: TGTGCCAGCATCAGTTTCTCTAGCACAGATACGCAGTATTTT. This sequence encodes CASISFSSTDTQYF.

This clone has a single count. The J gene is TRBJ1-2, the V gene TRBV5-6; D is possibly TRBD1 (5 bases). CDR3 length equals 13 residues. Trimming took off 2 bases at V and 4 bases at J, with 9 bases between the two ends. Germline V gives CDR1 SGHDT, CDR2 YYEEEE. The CDR3 here is CASSLIDSYGYTF. CDR3 nucleotides: TGTGCCAGCAGCTTAATAGACAGCTATGGCTACACCTTC.

The CDR3 reads CASSLAGGDNEQFF. In DNA, the CDR3 is TGTGCCAGCAGCTTAGCGGGGGGGGACAATGAGCAGTTCTTC. The V gene is TRBV7-9, the J gene TRBJ2-1, with 7 bases that match TRBD2. This CDR3 region has 14 residues. V was clipped by 0 bases and J by 5 bases; unmatched bases: 1. Looked up from germline, CDR1 is SEHNR and CDR2 is FQNEAQ (reference sequence).

This chain joins TRBV10-3 and TRBJ1-3; TRBD1 matches 7 bases. The CDR3 length is 14 residues. The V gene end was trimmed by 2 bases and the J gene end by 4 bases; junction bases not matched to a gene: 2. Germline loops: CDR1 ENHRY, CDR2 SYGVKD. The CDR3 sequence is CAISEPDRGNTIYF. For the CDR3, the DNA is TGTGCCATCAGTGAGCCGGACAGGGGAAACACCATATATTTT.

The J gene is TRBJ1-2, the V gene TRBV5-1; no clear D gene. The CDR3 runs to 17 residues. V was clipped by 4 bases and J by 3 bases, with 22 bases between them. Germline lookup yields CDR1 SGHRS and CDR2 YFSETQ. For the CDR3, the DNA is TGCGCCAGCAGCGCGGGCCTTGTCCTTCGTCTCGACTATGGCTACACCTTC. It codes for CASSAGLVLRLDYGYTF.

This clone was recorded only once. The V and J genes are TRBV27 and TRBJ2-2; 9 nucleotides match TRBD2. V lost 6 bases to trimming and J lost 6 bases; unmatched junction nucleotides: 20. Germline lookup yields CDR1 MNHEY and CDR2 SMNVEV (reference sequence). This CDR3 has 19 amino acids. DNA of the CDR3: TGTGCCAGCAGACCCGGTTCTAGCGGGGAGGGTTTTCGAGCCGGGGAGCTGTTTTTT. It encodes CASRPGSSGEGFRAGELFF.